The rows below give T cell receptor beta chains drawn from one sample of a study of cytomegalovirus exposure and HLA in healthy donors. Some clones are missing from TCRdb's copy, which holds only in-frame ones; the method was immunoSEQ multiplex PCR. The sample lists about 150,000 clones; 72% were seen once. The specimen was PBMCs. The receptors were sampled from a man in his fifties in good health and CMV-seropositive. Each CDR3 is given without its conserved first and last residue.

j_call	v_call	cdr3_aa
TRBJ1-5	TRBV2	ASKSLSNQPQH
TRBJ1-1	TRBV13	ASSPQGATEAF
TRBJ2-1	TRBV9	ASSRLAGGSASYNEQF
TRBJ1-1	TRBV21-1	ASSCRPGQPNTEAF
TRBJ2-1	TRBV7-2	ASSSYPAPGTSGKGEQF
TRBJ2-1	TRBV7-2	ASSFGSSYNEQF
TRBJ2-1	TRBV13	ASRRQGSSYNEQF
TRBJ1-2	TRBV4-1	ASSQDRTGNYGYT
TRBJ1-1	TRBV19	ASVSTYEAF
TRBJ2-1	TRBV11-3	ASRRTSGPSSYNEQF
TRBJ2-4	TRBV19	ASSIELARAKNIQY
TRBJ2-2	TRBV2	ATQGDRRTGELF
TRBJ1-5	TRBV9	ASSVGPTQPQH
TRBJ2-7	TRBV7-9	ASSLLGQPTV
TRBJ2-1	TRBV7-9	ASSLDSGRKNEQF
TRBJ2-1	TRBV6-4	ASSDSLSGTNNEQF
TRBJ2-7	TRBV5-4	ASSKAGTAGYHEQY
TRBJ1-1	TRBV7-2	ASSPPYRGEAF
TRBJ2-3	TRBV29-1	SVREGRNTDTQY
TRBJ2-7	TRBV6-1	ASSVMDRDHYEQY
TRBJ2-5	TRBV7-6	ASSSTGGGRVTQY
TRBJ2-5	TRBV2	ASILQGGKETQY
-	TRBV6-5	ASSWGQGGYEQY
TRBJ1-2	TRBV5-1	ASTHNVGGGYT
TRBJ1-1	TRBV4-1	ASSRDSSSTEAF
TRBJ1-4	TRBV5-6	ASSLSQGAEKLF
TRBJ2-7	TRBV13	ASSLGGGPFSYEQY
TRBJ2-1	TRBV10-3	AISVSSGGPGNEQF
TRBJ2-7	TRBV7-9	ASSSTDSYEQY
TRBJ1-2	TRBV7-9	ASSFPGGDGYT
TRBJ1-6	TRBV10-3	AMRSAYNSPLH
TRBJ2-5	TRBV7-9	ASSRGDRDQETQY
TRBJ1-2	TRBV5-1	ASSTGTLRAYGYT
TRBJ2-3	TRBV19	ASSSTGMTDTQY
TRBJ2-5	TRBV10-1	ASSPSGGPQETQY
TRBJ1-1	TRBV28	ASSLLAGTGGAEAF
TRBJ1-1	TRBV29-1	SVYIRGTEAF
TRBJ2-3	TRBV11-2	ASSLEGAGFHTQY
TRBJ2-1	TRBV9	ASSSQQANEQF
TRBJ2-3	TRBV6-6	ASSSRTSGTDTQY
TRBJ1-4	TRBV7-9	ASSQRQGRDEKLF
TRBJ2-5	TRBV16	ASSQSGREQETQY
TRBJ2-4	TRBV4-1	ASSQEGTENIQY
TRBJ1-1	TRBV12-5	ASGLVGQGGEAF
TRBJ2-5	TRBV10-1	ASSRTSGGGGETQY
TRBJ1-1	TRBV7-9	ASSPGRTGGGQAF
TRBJ1-1	TRBV11-3	ASSPSRGGGDTEAF
TRBJ1-1	TRBV5-5	ASSPLGTSNTEAF
TRBJ2-5	TRBV2	ASRARGVLKETQY
TRBJ2-7	TRBV11-1	ASSSWDRATYEQY
TRBJ2-5	TRBV5-1	ASSLSDSRLETQY
TRBJ2-7	TRBV4-1	ASSQANSAYEQY
TRBJ2-1	TRBV7-9	ASSRTGGNEQF